Presented here are 5 T cell receptor beta chains from one specimen sequenced in a study of beta chain features in type 1 diabetes. Reverse transcription of all isolated RNA meant that expressed TCRB transcripts were sequenced. This table comes from immunoSEQ multiplex PCR, and its TCRdb copy is limited to in-frame clones, with some not included. The sample has about 360,000 clones, roughly 13% seen once. Material: naive CD4+ T cells from blood. The receptors were gathered from a man aged 18 to 35 in good health.

The genes are TRBV19 and TRBJ1-1; TRBD1 is a possible D gene (5 bases). V was cut by 4 bases and J by 10 bases, with 13 bases left in between. Germline V gene data show CDR1 as LNHDA and CDR2 as SQIVND (reference sequence). The CDR3 contains 12 residues. CDR3 region: CASSTSGLRAFF. The DNA of the CDR3 is TGTGCCAGTAGTACCTCAGGGTTAAGAGCTTTCTTT.

The chain combines TRBV5-6 with TRBJ1-5; no clear D gene. CDR3 length: 16 residues. CDR1 and CDR2 from the germline V gene are SGHDT and YYEEEE. V lost 2 bases to trimming and J lost 0 bases, with 12 bases between them. CDR3 coding DNA: TGTGCCAGCAGCTTAAGAGGTTATTATAGCAATCAGCCCCAGCATTTT. This translates into CASSLRGYYSNQPQHF.

The table lists this clone with many counts. This chain uses TRBV5-4 with TRBJ2-7; D not certain. This CDR3 has 11 amino acids. Germline V gene data show CDR1 as SGHNT and CDR2 as YYREEE (reference sequence). Trimming cost V 9 bases and J 0 bases, with 7 bases left between them. The DNA for the CDR3 is TGTGCCATGACGGGCTCCTACGAGCAGTACTTC. This codes for CAMTGSYEQYF. The full variable domain, completed using reference TRBV5-4 and TRBJ2-7, is ETGVTQSPTHLIKTRGQQVTLRCSSQSGHNTVSWYQQALGQGPQFIFQYYREEENGRGNFPPRFSGLQFPNYSSELNVNALELDDSALYLCAMTGSYEQYFGPGTRLTVT.

The chain employs TRBV30 and TRBJ1-3; 8 positions agree with TRBD1. Germline V lookup: CDR1 GTSNPN, CDR2 SVGIG (reference sequence). The CDR3 is made up of 14 amino acids. With 3 bases clipped from V and 1 base from J, the junction kept 2 bases outside the gene matches. CDR3: CAWRRTGSGNTIYF. DNA of the CDR3: TGTGCCTGGAGGCGGACAGGGTCTGGAAACACCATATATTTT.

The DNA of the CDR3 is TGTGCCAGCTCACCAGGCAGGGGGCTGACAGATACGCAGTATTTT. As protein: CASSPGRGLTDTQYF. V gene TRBV18 combines with J gene TRBJ2-3, with 8 bases that match TRBD1. CDR1 and CDR2 from the germline V gene are KGHSH and LQKENI. V was clipped by 2 bases and J by 3 bases; unmatched bases: 4. The CDR3 extends over 15 amino acids.